A single sample is the source of the 20 T cell receptor beta chains below, sequenced in a study of T cell repertoires in cytomegalovirus infection. These receptors' antigens are unknown. In TCRdb, the reads were re-called with MiXCR into one record per CDR3 protein. The table includes some 200,000 distinct CDR3 sequences, around 35% detected once. The sample was CD8+ T cells from cultured PBMCs, taken from culture after CMV antigen stimulation. The receptors derive from a human donor in good health (CMV status not recorded). Some clones in this sample may be carry-over from other donors' samples.

The gene calls are TRBV27 and TRBJ2-1, with D uncertain. With 3 bases removed from V and 9 bases from J, the gap between germline ends came to 12 bases. This CDR3 comprises 13 residues. Looked up from germline, CDR1 is MNHEY and CDR2 is SMNVEV (reference sequence). CDR3 region: CASSFSPLGEQFF. CDR3 nucleotide sequence: TGTGCCAGCAGTTTTTCTCCTCTAGGTGAGCAGTTCTTC.

This clonotype was counted only a few times. The rearrangement links TRBV7-8 to TRBJ1-5, with D maybe TRBD1 (5 bases). Per the germline V gene, CDR1 is SGHVS and CDR2 is FQNEAQ. The length of the CDR3 is 18 residues. Between the trimmed V and J ends, which lost 1 base and 7 bases, there was a span of 23 bases. The CDR3 loop reads CASSLVPFRAGGDQPQHF. The CDR3 DNA sequence: TGTGCCAGCAGCTTAGTTCCGTTTCGGGCAGGAGGGGACCAGCCCCAGCATTTT.

The CDR3 DNA reads TGTGCCAGCAGCTGGGGACAGGGTGGCGAGCAGTACTTC. It encodes CASSWGQGGEQYF. The genes are TRBV13 and TRBJ2-7; 9 positions agree with TRBD1. The CDR3 consists of 13 residues. Germline CDR1 and CDR2: PRHDT and FYEKMQ (reference sequence). The V segment lost 4 bases and the J segment 6 bases; nucleotides outside the gene matches: 4.

The chain links TRBV7-3 to TRBJ1-2, with D possibly matching TRBD1 (6 bases). In germline, CDR1 is SGHTA, CDR2 FQGTGA. The CDR3 sequence is 15 residues long. V lost 5 bases to trimming and J lost 4 bases, with 17 bases between them. CDR3 amino acids: CASSPTGLGGYGYTF. CDR3 coding DNA: TGTGCCAGCAGCCCCACAGGGTTAGGAGGCTATGGCTACACCTTC.

This clonotype was recorded a few times. V gene TRBV12-3 or TRBV12-4 combines with J gene TRBJ2-3; TRBD2 matches 11 bases. Trimming cost V 5 bases and J 2 bases; bases outside gene matches: 9. The CDR3 loop spans 17 amino acids. The CDR3 loop reads CASSAGGTSGLTDTQYF. The CDR3 bases are TGTGCCAGCAGTGCCGGGGGGACTAGCGGACTCACAGATACGCAGTATTTT.

The sample holds many counts of this clonotype. The chain joins TRBV28 to TRBJ1-4, with a tentative D call TRBD1 (6 bases). Trimming stripped 2 bases from V and 0 bases from J, with 25 bases between. The CDR3 contains 21 residues. Germline assignment: CDR1 MDHEN and CDR2 SYDVKM. The CDR3 spells CASSLGRTALGAMATNEKLFF. For the CDR3, the DNA is TGTGCCAGCAGTTTAGGAAGGACAGCCTTGGGGGCCATGGCAACTAATGAAAAACTGTTTTTT.

As regards this clonotype: The junction shows a germline mismatch at one end, possibly a read error. The genes are TRBV7-6 and TRBJ1-6; no definite D call. Germline lookup yields CDR1 SGHVS and CDR2 FNYEAQ. CDR3 length equals 14 residues. The CDR3 DNA sequence: TGTGCAAGCAGCTTAGAGGTGGCGGTTTCACCCCTCCACTTT. Protein: CASSLEVAVSPLHF.

This rearrangement joins TRBV3-1 to TRBJ2-3; D is unclear. The CDR3 has 12 amino acids. Per germline, CDR1 LGHDT and CDR2 YNNKEL (reference sequence). With 0 bases removed from V and 9 bases from J, the gap between germline ends came to 7 bases. The DNA for the CDR3 is TGTGCCAGCAGCCAAGATAGCATGACGCAGTATTTT. Translated: CASSQDSMTQYF.

The genes are TRBV27 and TRBJ1-2, with D perhaps matching TRBD1 (5 bases). The CDR3 has 16 residues. Trimming stripped 5 bases from V and 3 bases from J, with 19 bases between. The germline gives CDR1 MNHEY, CDR2 SMNVEV (reference sequence). The DNA for the CDR3 is TGTGCCAGCAGTCCCTCAACGGGGGAATTCCACTATGGCTACACCTTC. Translated: CASSPSTGEFHYGYTF.

This clonotype came up a few times. The gene calls are TRBV7-9 and TRBJ2-7, with TRBD1 identical over 7 bases. The V gene end was trimmed by 5 bases and the J gene end by 2 bases; junction bases not matched to a gene: 6. CDR1 is SEHNR and CDR2 is FQNEAQ in the germline V gene (reference sequence). This CDR3 region has 14 residues. CDR3 bases: TGTGCCAGCAGCCGGACAGGTAGAGCCTACGAGCAGTACTTC. Translation gives CASSRTGRAYEQYF.

This clonotype was recorded many times. Compared with germline, one end of the junction differs, possibly owing to a read error. The V gene is TRBV27, the J gene TRBJ1-2; no clear D. The CDR3 totals 15 residues. In germline, CDR1 is MNHEY, CDR2 SMNVEV (reference sequence). Here the CDR3 DNA reads TGTGCCAGTAGTTCTAATCAGTGTCATAACTATGGCTACACCTTC. Translating gives CASSSNQCHNYGYTF.

The rearrangement joins TRBV20-1 to TRBJ2-2; D ambiguous. Trimming left V 6 bases short and J 4 bases short, with 3 bases between. This CDR3 comprises 10 residues. In germline, CDR1 is DFQATT, CDR2 SNEGSKA (reference sequence). In DNA form, the CDR3 reads TGCAGTGCCATCACCGGGGAGCTGTTTTTT. This sequence encodes CSAITGELFF.

This clonotype was found a few times. The chain joins TRBV2 to TRBJ2-3; TRBD2 matches at 8 bases. Germline lookup yields CDR1 SNHLY and CDR2 FYNNEI. The CDR3 length is 15 residues. V trimming: 7 bases; J trimming: 4 bases; junction bases outside the gene matches: 10. The CDR3 DNA follows: TGTGCCAGCAACTCGGGCGGGGGGCTATCAGATACGCAGTATTTT. Residues: CASNSGGGLSDTQYF.

The J gene is TRBJ2-7, the V gene TRBV27; maybe TRBD1 (6 bases). Looked up from germline, CDR1 is MNHEY and CDR2 is SMNVEV (reference sequence). V was shortened by 3 bases and J by 0 bases, with 18 bases between the two germline ends. This CDR3 is built from 17 residues. This CDR3 is CASSFTLRGHRSYEQYF. The CDR3 nucleotides read TGTGCCAGCAGTTTTACGTTGAGGGGACACCGCTCCTACGAGCAGTACTTC.

This rearrangement joins TRBV13 to TRBJ2-7; the D gene is possibly TRBD2 (6 bases). Trimming took 7 bases from V and 3 from J, leaving 16 bases between them. In germline, CDR1 is PRHDT, CDR2 FYEKMQ (reference sequence). The CDR3 runs 14 residues. The CDR3 DNA sequence: TGTGCCAGCACCGGGACTCTGGAAAACTACGAGCAGTACTTC. It specifies CASTGTLENYEQYF.

This clonotype turned up a few times. The chain recombines TRBV20-1 with TRBJ2-7, with 10 bases aligning to TRBD2. J lost 3 bases, V lost 3 bases, and 5 bases had no gene match. This CDR3 is built from 14 residues. CDR1 and CDR2 (germline): DFQATT, SNEGSKA (reference sequence). In DNA, the CDR3 is TGCAGTGCTAGTGGGGGGACTAGCGACTACGAGCAGTACTTC. Residues: CSASGGTSDYEQYF.

The table lists this clonotype with a few counts. The V and J genes are TRBV9 and TRBJ1-2; D unresolved. CDR1 and CDR2 (germline): SGDLS, YYNGEE. The V gene lost 4 bases and the J gene lost 4 bases, with 17 bases spanning the gap. The CDR3 extends over 15 amino acids. The CDR3 protein is CASSPEVSGVYGYTF. CDR3 nucleotides: TGTGCCAGCAGCCCAGAGGTGTCCGGGGTCTATGGCTACACCTTC.

This chain connects TRBV28 to TRBJ1-1, with a tentative D call TRBD1 (6 bases). The CDR3 loop spans 13 amino acids. From germline, CDR1 is MDHEN and CDR2 SYDVKM. V lost 3 bases, J lost 7 bases, and 12 bases lay in between. The CDR3 bases are TGTGCCAGCAGTTTGCTCGGGACATATGAAGCTTTCTTT. This sequence encodes CASSLLGTYEAFF.

V is TRBV3-1 and J is TRBJ2-7; D is possibly TRBD1 (5 bases). The CDR3 covers 13 residues. Germline V gene data show CDR1 as LGHDT and CDR2 as YNNKEL (reference sequence). With 4 bases removed from V and 3 bases from J, the gap between germline ends came to 10 bases. CDR3 amino acids: CASSRQQDYEQYF. The DNA of the CDR3 is TGTGCCAGCAGCCGACAGCAGGACTACGAGCAGTACTTC.

This clonotype occurred a few times. The chain employs TRBV7-2 and TRBJ2-7, with D hard to call. The V end was cut by 0 bases, the J end by 5 bases, with 8 bases between. CDR1 and CDR2 from the germline V gene are SGHTA and FQGNSA. The CDR3 runs 13 residues. In DNA form, the CDR3 reads TGTGCCAGCAGCTTAGCGCCAGTCAACGAGCAGTACTTC. This gives the protein CASSLAPVNEQYF.